Listed here are 23 T cell receptor beta chains from one sample, sequenced in a study of blood T cell repertoires in COVID-19. TCRdb's table, derived via immunoSEQ multiplex PCR, lists solely in-frame clones and lacks some. The table includes 150,000 or so clones, 88% detected once. The specimen sequenced was PBMCs or T cells enriched from blood (not recorded which). These receptors came from a woman aged 50 to 65 who had recovered from COVID-19.

V usage is TRBV11-3 and J usage is TRBJ2-1; 7 nucleotides match TRBD2. Germline trimming cut 0 bases from V and 5 bases from J; bases unmatched to any gene: 13. The CDR3 sequence is 18 residues long. Germline V CDR1 and CDR2: SGHNT, YENEEA. CDR3 in amino acids: CASSLELWGGAGDNEQFF. CDR3 in DNA: TGTGCCAGCAGCTTAGAGTTATGGGGAGGGGCTGGGGACAATGAGCAGTTCTTC.

The gene calls are TRBV19 and TRBJ1-1; 9 bases line up with TRBD1. V trimming: 7 bases; J trimming: 10 bases; junction bases outside the gene matches: 7. The CDR3 loop spans 12 amino acids. Germline CDR1 is LNHDA and CDR2 is SQIVND (reference sequence). CDR3 DNA: TGTGCCAGTACCCCGGACAGGGGAGCAGCTTTCTTT. Encoded protein: CASTPDRGAAFF.

The V call is TRBV11-3, the J call TRBJ1-2; D gene uncertain. The CDR3 runs 14 residues. The germline gives CDR1 SGHNT, CDR2 YENEEA. Trimming stripped 5 bases from V and 4 bases from J, with 14 bases between. In DNA form, the CDR3 reads TGTGCCAGCAGCGCCTTACAGAGCAGCTATGGCTACACCTTC. It codes for CASSALQSSYGYTF.

The V gene is TRBV25-1, the J gene TRBJ2-3, with TRBD1 matching 10 bases. Germline lookup yields CDR1 MGHDK and CDR2 SYGVNS. This CDR3 is 17 amino acids long. V trimming: 1 base; J trimming: 2 bases; junction bases outside the gene matches: 6. The DNA for the CDR3 is TGTGCCAGCAGTGAATGGGGACAGGGGTTCTCCACAGATACGCAGTATTTT. This sequence encodes CASSEWGQGFSTDTQYF.

The V gene is TRBV30, the J gene TRBJ1-2, with 11 nucleotides matching TRBD1. The V gene end was trimmed by 2 bases and the J gene end by 6 bases; junction bases not matched to a gene: 8. CDR3 size: 15 residues. The germline V gene has CDR1 GTSNPN and CDR2 SVGIG (reference sequence). CDR3 in amino acids: CAWSLSPGQGDGYTF. DNA for the CDR3: TGTGCCTGGAGTCTTTCCCCGGGACAGGGGGATGGCTACACCTTC.

V is TRBV19 and J is TRBJ1-3, with TRBD1 matching 7 bases. Losses at the gene ends were 5 bases for V and 0 bases for J; bases not matched to a gene: 4. The CDR3 has 15 amino acids. Germline CDR1 and CDR2: LNHDA and SQIVND (reference sequence). The CDR3, as DNA: TGTGCCAGTAGTCCGCAGGGGGTCTCTGGAAACACCATATATTTT. Translated, it gives CASSPQGVSGNTIYF.

This chain joins TRBV14 and TRBJ2-3; TRBD2 is a possible D gene (5 bases). V lost 1 base and J lost 4, with 15 bases in between. This CDR3 is built from 16 residues. CDR1 and CDR2 from the germline V gene are SGHDN and FVKESK. The CDR3 loop reads CASSQVLAPRADTQYF. The CDR3 DNA sequence: TGTGCCAGCAGCCAAGTGTTGGCGCCGAGGGCAGATACGCAGTATTTT.

The chain is built from TRBV18 and TRBJ1-2; 7 bases line up with TRBD1. Trimming cost V 0 bases and J 8 bases; bases outside gene matches: 3. Germline V gene sequence: CDR1 KGHSH, CDR2 LQKENI. CDR3 length: 13 amino acids. Here the CDR3 DNA reads TGTGCCAGCTCACCACCGGTAGGGGGCGGCTACACCTTC. This gives the protein CASSPPVGGGYTF.

The chain uses TRBV6-5 and TRBJ2-7, with 7 bases matching TRBD1. This CDR3 is built from 13 residues. Germline V gene sequence: CDR1 MNHEY, CDR2 SVGAGI. Unmatched junction bases numbered 5, after V lost 6 bases and J lost 3 bases. CDR3 protein: CASSLTGNYEQYF. CDR3 bases: TGTGCCAGCAGCTTGACAGGGAACTACGAGCAGTACTTC.

The chain uses TRBV19 and TRBJ1-4, with D possibly being TRBD1 (6 bases). Between the trimmed V and J ends, which lost 5 bases and 5 bases, there was a span of 12 bases. The CDR3 loop spans 14 amino acids. Germline-derived CDR1 and CDR2 are LNHDA and SQIVND (reference sequence). As DNA, the CDR3 is TGTGCCAGTAGTCCCACAGGGACCAATGAAAAACTGTTTTTT. Residues: CASSPTGTNEKLFF.

This chain uses TRBV7-2 with TRBJ2-7; D perhaps matches TRBD2 (5 bases). This CDR3 contains 15 residues. V gave up 5 bases and J gave up 0 bases, with 14 bases separating them. Germline assignment: CDR1 SGHTA and CDR2 FQGNSA. CDR3 sequence (DNA): TGTGCCAGCAGCGAGGCCGGAGGACCCTCCTACGAGCAGTACTTC. Translated, it gives CASSEAGGPSYEQYF.

The rearrangement uses TRBV19 and TRBJ1-5, with D possibly being TRBD1 (6 bases). Germline-derived CDR1 and CDR2 are LNHDA and SQIVND (reference sequence). Trimming left V 10 bases short and J 7 bases short, with 17 bases between. The CDR3 loop spans 13 amino acids. In DNA, the CDR3 is TGTGCCACCGCGGGGGGGGCCCGACAGCCCCAGCATTTT. Translated: CATAGGARQPQHF. Full variable domain (remainder filled in from reference TRBV19 and TRBJ1-5): DGGITQSPKYLFRKEGQNVTLSCEQNLNHDAMYWYRQDPGQGLRLIYYSQIVNDFQKGDIAEGYSVSREKKESFPLTVTSAQKNPTAFYLCATAGGARQPQHFGDGTRLSIL.

The rearrangement joins TRBV5-4 to TRBJ2-5, with D possibly TRBD1 on 5 matching bases. The CDR3 sequence is 14 residues long. Between the trimmed V and J ends, which lost 0 bases and 4 bases, there was a span of 10 bases. CDR1 and CDR2 from the germline V gene are SGHNT and YYREEE (reference sequence). The CDR3 DNA sequence: TGTGCCAGCAGCTTGGGGGGCGTACGAGAGACCCAGTACTTC. Translating it yields CASSLGGVRETQYF.

This rearrangement joins TRBV19 to TRBJ1-1; 7 bases map to TRBD1. The CDR3 has 15 residues. The germline V gene encodes CDR1 LNHDA and CDR2 SQIVND (reference sequence). Germline trimming cut 4 bases from V and 2 bases from J; bases unmatched to any gene: 7. The CDR3 is CASSTPRTGNTEAFF. The CDR3 DNA follows: TGTGCCAGTAGTACCCCCCGGACAGGCAACACTGAAGCTTTCTTT. The variable domain in full, completed from reference TRBV19 and TRBJ1-1, reads DGGITQSPKYLFRKEGQNVTLSCEQNLNHDAMYWYRQDPGQGLRLIYYSQIVNDFQKGDIAEGYSVSREKKESFPLTVTSAQKNPTAFYLCASSTPRTGNTEAFFGQGTRLTVV.

The chain uses TRBV7-9 and TRBJ2-1; 8 nucleotides align to TRBD2. The germline CDR1 and CDR2 sequences are SEHNR and FQNEAQ (reference sequence). This CDR3 spans 16 amino acids. V shed 5 bases and J 5 bases; nucleotides not matched to a gene: 11. The CDR3 region is CASSPPGRGGDNEQFF. CDR3 DNA sequence: TGTGCCAGCAGCCCCCCAGGTCGGGGGGGAGACAATGAGCAGTTCTTC.

The rearrangement uses TRBV2 and TRBJ1-5, with TRBD1 matching 8 bases. The CDR3 runs 14 residues. The germline V gene has CDR1 SNHLY and CDR2 FYNNEI. Trimming cost V 6 bases and J 5 bases; bases outside gene matches: 6. The CDR3 region has the DNA TGTGCCAGCAGCAGGGGGCCGGAGGATCAGCCCCAGCATTTT. It yields the protein CASSRGPEDQPQHF.

The chain has TRBV7-6 and TRBJ1-3; D gene ambiguous. The CDR3 is 17 amino acids. Trimming left V 1 base short and J 2 bases short, with 15 bases between. The germline V gene encodes CDR1 SGHVS and CDR2 FNYEAQ. The CDR3 region is CASSLGATPPAGNTIYF. Written as DNA, the CDR3 is TGTGCCAGCAGCTTAGGCGCGACACCCCCCGCTGGAAACACCATATATTTT.

This rearrangement joins TRBV24-1 to TRBJ1-2; perhaps TRBD1 as D (5 bases). This CDR3 contains 14 residues. Germline V CDR1 and CDR2: KGHDR, SFDVKD. Trimming removed 4 bases at V and 8 bases at J, with 16 bases between. The CDR3 sequence: CATSDGRGDRGYTF. CDR3 coding DNA: TGTGCCACCAGTGACGGCCGGGGGGACCGCGGCTACACCTTC.

V usage is TRBV6-5 and J usage is TRBJ1-2; TRBD1 might be the D (5 bases). CDR1 is MNHEY and CDR2 is SVGAGI in the germline V gene. The CDR3 consists of 16 residues. Trimming took 0 bases from V and 5 from J, leaving 16 bases between them. The DNA of the CDR3 is TGTGCCAGCAGTTACTCGGGGGGAAGGCCCCTTTATGGCTACACCTTC. It yields the protein CASSYSGGRPLYGYTF.

The chain uses TRBV5-4 and TRBJ2-3; 9 nucleotides line up with TRBD1. The CDR3 contains 16 residues. The germline V gene encodes CDR1 SGHNT and CDR2 YYREEE (reference sequence). J lost 2 bases, V lost 3 bases, and 7 bases had no gene match. The CDR3 DNA is TGTGCCAGCAGCTCCGGGACAGGGCTCCTCACAGATACGCAGTATTTT. Its protein product is CASSSGTGLLTDTQYF.

The chain is built from TRBV7-9 and TRBJ1-1, with D maybe TRBD1 (5 bases). Germline CDR1 reads SEHNR; CDR2 reads FQNEAQ (reference sequence). The CDR3 extends over 13 amino acids. V lost 8 bases, J lost 1 base, and 11 bases lay in between. The CDR3: CASGGGPNTEAFF. DNA for the CDR3: TGTGCCAGCGGCGGGGGTCCGAACACTGAAGCTTTCTTT.

The V call is TRBV9, the J call TRBJ1-4; D gene unclear. Germline CDR1 SGDLS, CDR2 YYNGEE. There are 17 residues in the CDR3. The ends were cut back, 1 base at V and 7 bases at J, with 20 bases in the middle. In nucleotides, the CDR3 is TGTGCCAGCAGCGTATCCGGAGCGGTGATAGGTGGTGAAAAACTGTTTTTT. This encodes CASSVSGAVIGGEKLFF.

This clone was seen only once. The chain recombines TRBV19 with TRBJ2-1; TRBD2 matches at 8 bases. J gave up 13 bases and V 5 bases, and 13 bases lay outside the gene matches. The CDR3 sequence is 14 residues long. Germline V gives CDR1 LNHDA, CDR2 SQIVND (reference sequence). The CDR3 coding sequence is TGTGCCAGTAGTCCCCAAGGGGGGGGACTAGTTCAGTTCTTC. Amino acids: CASSPQGGGLVQFF.